The 25 T cell receptor beta chains in this list originate from one sample, sequenced in a study of cytomegalovirus exposure and HLA in healthy donors. Primers included in the PCR were 60 Vbeta and 13 Jbeta primers. Assay: immunoSEQ multiplex PCR; the TCRdb copy retains only in-frame clones and omits some. The data contain some 87,000 clones, around 76% of them singletons. The material sequenced was PBMCs. The receptor source for this set is a man between 18 and 35 years old in good health and CMV-seropositive.

This chain uses TRBV5-1 with TRBJ2-5; possibly TRBD2 for D (5 bases). The CDR3 has 14 amino acids. Germline loops: CDR1 SGHRS, CDR2 YFSETQ. V lost 5 bases, J lost 0 bases, and 11 bases lay in between. The CDR3, as DNA: TGCGCCAGCAGACCGGACGGGAACCAAGAGACCCAGTACTTC. It encodes CASRPDGNQETQYF.

This clone appeared a few times. V usage is TRBV10-1 and J usage is TRBJ2-5; D is possibly TRBD1 (5 bases). The CDR3 sequence is 14 residues long. Trimming took off 4 bases at V and 3 bases at J, with 12 bases between the two ends. Germline-derived CDR1 and CDR2 are WNHNN and SYGVQD (reference sequence). CDR3 DNA: TGCGCCAGCAGTGTCTTTGAGACAGAAGAGACCCAGTACTTC. This gives the protein CASSVFETEETQYF.

There are a few counts of this clone. This sequence joins TRBV7-3 and TRBJ2-2; D gene ambiguous. CDR3 length: 14 amino acids. V was shortened by 2 bases and J by 2 bases, with 6 bases between the two germline ends. Per the germline V gene, CDR1 is SGHTA and CDR2 is FQGTGA. Here the CDR3 DNA reads TGTGCCAGCAGCTTATTTCTAAACACCGGGGAGCTGTTTTTT. Amino acids: CASSLFLNTGELFF.

This chain joins TRBV11-3 and TRBJ2-7, with a possible D match to TRBD1 (6 bases). V was pared by 1 base and J by 3 bases, with 22 bases between. The V gene's germline CDR1 is SGHNT and CDR2 YENEEA. The CDR3 totals 18 residues. CDR3 coding DNA: TGTGCCAGCAGCTTAGGGGACAAACCCCCCAATCCCTACTACGAGCAGTACTTC. This sequence encodes CASSLGDKPPNPYYEQYF.

This clone was picked up one time. This chain uses TRBV30 with TRBJ2-7, with 9 bases aligning to TRBD2. The CDR3 has 15 amino acids. Per germline, CDR1 GTSNPN and CDR2 SVGIG (reference sequence). The V and J ends lost 0 bases and 6 bases, in that order; junction bases with no gene match: 9. CDR3 protein: CAWSVGLAGRIEQYF. CDR3 coding DNA: TGTGCCTGGAGTGTAGGTCTAGCGGGAAGAATCGAGCAGTACTTC.

This chain's CDR3 is CASSQVQYSGNTIYF. The CDR3 nucleotides read TGCGCCAGCAGCCAAGTCCAGTACTCTGGAAACACCATATATTTT. The chain recombines TRBV4-1 with TRBJ1-3; no definite D call. The CDR3 has 15 amino acids. The germline CDR1 and CDR2 sequences are MGHRA and YSYEKL. The germline V and J ends were trimmed by 1 base and 0 bases, with 7 bases remaining between them.

The chain links TRBV28 to TRBJ2-3, with TRBD1 matching over 11 bases. The germline CDR1 and CDR2 sequences are MDHEN and SYDVKM. CDR3 length: 14 residues. The ends lost 4 bases at V and 6 bases at J; junction bases unmatched: 3. The CDR3 coding sequence is TGTGCCAGCAGTTGGACAGGGGGCATCGATACGCAGTATTTT. Amino acid sequence: CASSWTGGIDTQYF.

The chain uses TRBV5-1 and TRBJ1-2; possible D gene TRBD1, 6 bases. The germline gives CDR1 SGHRS, CDR2 YFSETQ. The CDR3 is made up of 16 amino acids. Trimming took off 4 bases at V and 2 bases at J, with 18 bases between the two ends. CDR3 sequence: CASSKTTGKTNYGYTF. The CDR3, as DNA: TGCGCCAGCAGCAAGACGACAGGAAAGACGAACTATGGCTACACCTTC.

V is TRBV15 and J is TRBJ1-4, with D perhaps matching TRBD1 (5 bases). V lost 1 base and J 11 bases, leaving 11 bases between the germline ends. This CDR3 contains 13 residues. CDR1 is LNHNV and CDR2 is YYDKDF in the germline V gene (reference sequence). The chain's CDR3 is CATSRVTGDKLFF. The CDR3 nucleotides read TGTGCCACCAGCAGAGTAACAGGCGACAAACTGTTTTTT.

The rearrangement uses TRBV5-6 and TRBJ2-7; no definite D call. This CDR3 has 12 residues. V was trimmed by 2 bases and J by 2 bases, leaving 5 bases between them. Germline V gene lookup returns CDR1 SGHDT and CDR2 YYEEEE. This CDR3 is CASSLSTYEQYF. CDR3 coding DNA: TGTGCCAGCAGCTTATCCACCTACGAGCAGTACTTC.

This clone has only a few counts. The genes are TRBV15 and TRBJ2-3, with D possibly TRBD1 on 6 matching bases. This CDR3 has 14 residues. Per the germline V gene, CDR1 is LNHNV and CDR2 is YYDKDF (reference sequence). V lost 9 bases to trimming and J lost 1 base, with 14 bases between them. Here the CDR3 reads CATIPEGGTDTQYF. CDR3 bases: TGTGCCACTATACCCGAGGGGGGCACAGATACGCAGTATTTT.

The chain couples TRBV5-1 to TRBJ2-7, with 12 bases aligning to TRBD1. The CDR3 loop spans 15 amino acids. Germline V gene lookup returns CDR1 SGHRS and CDR2 YFSETQ. V lost 5 bases to trimming and J lost 6 bases; unmatched junction nucleotides: 9. CDR3 loop: CASSPSAGQGAEQYF. The CDR3 DNA is TGCGCCAGCAGTCCCTCCGCGGGACAGGGGGCCGAGCAGTACTTC.

The chain carries TRBV5-4 and TRBJ1-1; 9 nucleotides line up with TRBD1. Germline loops: CDR1 SGHNT, CDR2 YYREEE (reference sequence). V gave up 4 bases and J gave up 8 bases; unmatched junction bases: 12. CDR3 size: 15 residues. CDR3 loop: CASSEPQQGAREAFF. In DNA, the CDR3 is TGTGCCAGCAGCGAACCCCAACAGGGGGCGAGGGAAGCTTTCTTT.

CDR3 coding DNA: TGCGCCAGCAGCCAGCTAGGACTAGCGGGAGAGGGGGAGACCCAGTACTTC. Its protein is CASSQLGLAGEGETQYF. The chain is built from TRBV4-1 and TRBJ2-5; 13 positions agree with TRBD2. V dropped 3 bases and J dropped 5; count of bases not matched to a gene: 9. CDR3 length: 17 amino acids. Germline CDR1 MGHRA, CDR2 YSYEKL.

The V and J genes are TRBV7-2 and TRBJ2-3, with D unresolved. The CDR3 is 12 amino acids. Between the trimmed V and J ends, which lost 1 base and 7 bases, there was a span of 6 bases. The germline gives CDR1 SGHTA, CDR2 FQGNSA. CDR3 nucleotide sequence: TGTGCCAGCAGCTTAGTTCTGTATACGCAGTATTTT. Protein sequence: CASSLVLYTQYF.

This clone occurred once. The rearrangement uses TRBV5-4 and TRBJ1-2; 9 positions match TRBD1. The CDR3 spans 15 residues. V shed 4 bases, J shed 2 bases, and the junction held 6 bases outside the gene matches. In germline, CDR1 is SGHNT, CDR2 YYREEE (reference sequence). Written as DNA, the CDR3 is TGTGCCAGCAGCAATCGAGGACAGGGGAACTATGGCTACACCTTC. Protein sequence: CASSNRGQGNYGYTF.

The chain links TRBV29-1 to TRBJ2-1; no reliable D call. V was shortened by 3 bases and J by 3 bases, with 6 bases between the two germline ends. This CDR3 is 12 amino acids long. The germline gives CDR1 SQVTM, CDR2 ANQGSEA. In DNA form, the CDR3 reads TGCAGCGTTGATTTAGTCTACAATGAGCAGTTCTTC. Its translation is CSVDLVYNEQFF.

This clone was seen only once. The chain couples TRBV15 to TRBJ2-2; 8 nucleotides align to TRBD2. CDR1 is LNHNV, CDR2 YYDKDF, per germline (reference sequence). The CDR3 extends over 14 amino acids. Trimming took 0 bases from V and 6 from J; bases not matched to a gene: 0. DNA for the CDR3: TGTGCCACCAGCAGAGAACTAGCGGCCGGGGAGCTGTTTTTT. Translated, it gives CATSRELAAGELFF.

The rearrangement joins TRBV28 to TRBJ2-5; a possible D gene is TRBD1 (6 bases). Germline V lookup: CDR1 MDHEN, CDR2 SYDVKM. V dropped 1 base and J dropped 3 bases, with 9 bases sitting between them. The CDR3 is 14 amino acids. The CDR3 here is CASSLSGAKETQYF. CDR3 coding DNA: TGTGCCAGCAGTTTATCAGGGGCGAAAGAGACCCAGTACTTC.

This clone was observed a handful of times. This chain links TRBV6-6 with TRBJ2-2; D is uncertain. Germline loops: CDR1 MNHNY, CDR2 SVGAGI (reference sequence). V lost 6 bases, J lost 5 bases, and 13 bases lay in between. CDR3 length equals 14 residues. CDR3 DNA: TGTGCCAGCAGACCCAACCAGGAAACCGGGGAGCTGTTTTTT. It yields the protein CASRPNQETGELFF.

The chain recombines TRBV5-4 with TRBJ2-1; 8 nucleotides agree with TRBD1. The CDR3 runs to 14 residues. The germline V gene encodes CDR1 SGHNT and CDR2 YYREEE (reference sequence). The trim removed 0 bases at V and 9 bases at J, leaving 5 bases unmatched. CDR3 in DNA: TGTGCCAGCAGCTTGGTCGGACAGGGACCTGAGCAGTTCTTC. As protein: CASSLVGQGPEQFF.

The chain carries TRBV5-1 and TRBJ2-7, with 10 positions matching TRBD1. The V and J ends lost 0 bases and 3 bases, in that order; junction bases with no gene match: 3. Germline V gene data show CDR1 as SGHRS and CDR2 as YFSETQ. The CDR3 is 15 residues long. The CDR3 DNA sequence: TGCGCCAGCAGCTTGGCCGGGACAGGGGACTACGAGCAGTACTTC. Protein product: CASSLAGTGDYEQYF. Supplemented by reference TRBV5-1 and TRBJ2-7, the full variable domain reads KAGVTQTPRYLIKTRGQQVTLSCSPISGHRSVSWYQQTPGQGLQFLFEYFSETQRNKGNFPGRFSGRQFSNSRSEMNVSTLELGDSALYLCASSLAGTGDYEQYFGPGTRLTVT.

V usage is TRBV29-1 and J usage is TRBJ1-1; D not resolved. The CDR3 totals 11 residues. Between the trimmed V and J ends, which lost 7 bases and 1 base, there was a span of 7 bases. The germline V gene encodes CDR1 SQVTM and CDR2 ANQGSEA. The CDR3 region has the DNA TGCAGCGCCTGGAGGAACACTGAAGCTTTCTTT. It encodes CSAWRNTEAFF.

The chain carries TRBV6-5 and TRBJ1-1; weak D call: TRBD1 (6 bases). CDR3 length: 13 amino acids. Germline V CDR1 and CDR2: MNHEY, SVGAGI. Trimming cost V 2 bases and J 5 bases, with 9 bases left between them. CDR3 nucleotide sequence: TGTGCCAGCAGTTACAACAGGGAAACTGAAGCTTTCTTT. It codes for CASSYNRETEAFF.

This clone showed up just once. The chain has TRBV6-5 and TRBJ2-7, with unresolved D. Between the trimmed V and J ends, which lost 2 bases and 4 bases, there was a span of 12 bases. Germline-derived CDR1 and CDR2 are MNHEY and SVGAGI. This CDR3 is built from 14 residues. As DNA, the CDR3 is TGTGCCAGCAGTTACACCCCTCCGGGTTACGAGCAGTACTTC. This codes for CASSYTPPGYEQYF.